This TCR beta chain stems from a study of blood T cell repertoires in COVID-19 (TCRdb year 2020). At the level of the whole study: The collaborator samples originated in the United States, Italy and Spain and spanned the acute and convalescent phases of COVID-19. The prospective study material was composed of cDNA or gDNA derived from T cells, B-cell-depleted T cells, or PBMCs. The dataset comprised deeply sampled blood TCRbeta repertoires from subjects exposed to, actively infected with, or recovered from COVID-19. A freely available public database, intended as a resource for researchers studying the immune response to SARS-CoV-2, is where the repertoires were released. The samples were drawn from the first 160 participants of the ongoing ImmuneRACE study and from 950 to 1,500 subjects provided by 6 global collaborators. Nearly every sample came with metadata listing a de-identified subject ID, COVID-19 status, age in years and sex. Where available, HLA class I and class II types were taken from metadata supplied by the sample provider and were not determined by assay-based typing. Beyond this particular receptor, the publication reports: Clinical and demographic metadata were provided uncurated, with the amount varying by source and participant.

TCRbeta CDR3 regions were amplified from genomic DNA by means of the immunoSEQ Assay, a bias-controlled multiplex PCR. The original pipeline was this. The number of nucleated cells in each sample was estimated by amplification of reference gene primers within the assay. Sequence reads were collapsed and filtered to measure the absolute abundance of every unique TCRbeta CDR3 rearrangement. Productive Simpson clonality was computed per sample as the square root of Simpson's diversity index over productive rearrangements. The immuneACCESS repertoire file appears here via TCRdb, limited to in-frame rearrangements. These files lack a portion of the clones; in checked studies, under half of the deficit traces to unresolved V genes, and the cause of the others is not known. That table supplies the V and J calls and clone size; D and trimming were determined from the DNA. This sample lists some 44,000 clones; roughly 87% were detected once. The ten largest make up 15% of the sample.

Whole blood was collected in K2EDTA tubes by collaborating institutions according to the institutions' own protocols. For TCRbeta analysis, collaborators shipped samples as frozen whole blood, isolated PBMCs, or DNA extracted from either of those sample types. CDR1 is given as MNHNS and CDR2 as SASEGT, both from the germline V gene. The CDR3 has 14 amino acids, counting the end cysteine and phenylalanine. Only the CDR3 part of the read is kept: 42 bases, read in frame from the first base. Relative to germline, V is missing 0 bases and J is missing 6 bases, with 5 bases of the junction outside any gene match. This clone was recorded a few times. Its antigen specificity is not known. No quality values exist for individual bases; no much larger clone is one base distant.

Sample: peripheral blood. This sequence uses TRBV6-1 and TRBJ2-7, with TRBD1 matching 7 junction bases. This TCR derives from a man between 60 and 75 years old with active COVID-19. The CDR3: CASSEAGTGAEQYF. The nucleotides read TGTGCCAGCAGTGAAGCGGGAACAGGGGCCGAGCAGTACTTC.